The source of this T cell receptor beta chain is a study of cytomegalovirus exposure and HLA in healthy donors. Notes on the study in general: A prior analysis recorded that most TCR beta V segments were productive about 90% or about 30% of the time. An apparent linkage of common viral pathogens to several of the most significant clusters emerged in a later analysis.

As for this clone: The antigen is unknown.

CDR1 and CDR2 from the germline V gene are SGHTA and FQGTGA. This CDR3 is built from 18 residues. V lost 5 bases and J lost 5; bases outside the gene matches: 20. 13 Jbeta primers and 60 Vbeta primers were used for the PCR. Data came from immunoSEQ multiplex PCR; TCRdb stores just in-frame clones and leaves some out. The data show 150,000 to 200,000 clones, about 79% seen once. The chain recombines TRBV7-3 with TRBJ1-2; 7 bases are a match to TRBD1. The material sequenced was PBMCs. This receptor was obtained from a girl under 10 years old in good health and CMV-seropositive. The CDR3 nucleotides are TGTGCCAGCAGCACCCGGAGGGGGCAGGGCCGGGGGTATTATGGCTACACCTTC. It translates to CASSTRRGQGRGYYGYTF.